The clone carrying this T cell receptor beta chain was observed at least ten times. The data were taken from a study of T cells in Graves' hyperthyroidism and ophthalmopathy. The source material, RNA transcripts, was used to amplify TCR beta CDR3 regions. A set of HTBI primers served as the primers for a first-round RT-PCR of the TCR CDR3. TCRdb re-called the multiplex PCR reads with MiXCR, one entry per CDR3 protein. The repertoire holds about 550,000 distinct CDR3 sequences, with around 20% as singletons. The TCR was taken from a man aged 18 to 30 with Graves' hyperthyroidism. The sequencing input was blood.

In DNA, the CDR3 is TGCAGTGCTAGAGATCGGAAGGGCCCCAAGAAGAATCAGCCCCAGCATTTT. This sequence encodes CSARDRKGPKKNQPQHF. This sequence joins TRBV20-1 and TRBJ1-5; D is unclear. Germline CDR1 is DFQATT and CDR2 is SNEGSKA (reference sequence). V shed 0 bases and J shed 4 bases, with 19 bases lying between them. CDR3 length: 17 amino acids.